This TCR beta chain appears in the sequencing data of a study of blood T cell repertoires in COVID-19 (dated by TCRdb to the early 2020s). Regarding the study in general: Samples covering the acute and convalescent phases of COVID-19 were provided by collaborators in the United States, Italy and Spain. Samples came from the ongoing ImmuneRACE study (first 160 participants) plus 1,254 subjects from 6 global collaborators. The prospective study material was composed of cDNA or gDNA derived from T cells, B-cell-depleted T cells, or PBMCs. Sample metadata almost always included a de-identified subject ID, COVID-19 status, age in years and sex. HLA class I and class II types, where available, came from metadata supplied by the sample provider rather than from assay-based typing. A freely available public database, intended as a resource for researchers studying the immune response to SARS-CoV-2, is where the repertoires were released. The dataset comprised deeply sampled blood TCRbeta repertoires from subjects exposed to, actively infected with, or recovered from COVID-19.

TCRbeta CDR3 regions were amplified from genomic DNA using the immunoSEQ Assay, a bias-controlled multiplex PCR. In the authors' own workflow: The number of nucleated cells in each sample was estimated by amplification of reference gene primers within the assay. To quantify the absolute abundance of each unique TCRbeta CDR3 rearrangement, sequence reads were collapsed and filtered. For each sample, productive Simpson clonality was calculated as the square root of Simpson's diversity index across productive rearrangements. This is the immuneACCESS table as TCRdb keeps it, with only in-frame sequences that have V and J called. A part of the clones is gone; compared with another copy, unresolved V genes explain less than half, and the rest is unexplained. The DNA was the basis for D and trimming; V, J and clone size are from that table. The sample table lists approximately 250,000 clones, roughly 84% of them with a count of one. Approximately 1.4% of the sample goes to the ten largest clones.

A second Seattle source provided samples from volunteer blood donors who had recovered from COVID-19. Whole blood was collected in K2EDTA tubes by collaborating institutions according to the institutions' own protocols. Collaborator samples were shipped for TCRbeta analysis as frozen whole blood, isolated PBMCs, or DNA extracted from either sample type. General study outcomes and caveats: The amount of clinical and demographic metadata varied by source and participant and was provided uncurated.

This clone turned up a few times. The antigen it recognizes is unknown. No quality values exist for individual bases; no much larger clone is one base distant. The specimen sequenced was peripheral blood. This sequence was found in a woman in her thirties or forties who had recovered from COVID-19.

DNA sequence: TGTGCCAGCAGTCCCTCGACAGGGTTCAATGAAAAACTGTTTTTT. Its protein is CASSPSTGFNEKLFF. The chain is encoded by TRBV28 joined to TRBJ1-4, with 7 bases in between that match TRBD1. Spanning cysteine to phenylalanine, the CDR3 consists of 15 amino acids. CDR3 DNA is the only sequence kept; it has 45 bases, read in frame from the first base. The V end gives up 5 bases and the J end 5 bases, leaving 8 bases in the junction not matched to a gene. CDR1 and CDR2, per the germline V gene, are MDHEN and SYDVKM.